A selection of T cell receptor beta chains follows, all from one sample in a study of T cell repertoires in cytomegalovirus infection. TCRdb reprocessed the reads with MiXCR, giving one entry per CDR3 protein. Of approximately 300,000 distinct CDR3 sequences listed, 25% were seen once; the top ten hold about an eighth. No cognate antigen is known for these TCRs. This material consisted of cultured PBMCs, taken from culture after CMV antigen stimulation. Receptors were obtained from a human donor in good health (CMV status not recorded). Some clones in this sample may be carry-over from other donors' samples. Each CDR3 is given with its conserved first and last residue. The order of the fields is V gene, D gene, J gene, clone size, CDR3 protein, CDR3 DNA. A D gene is named only where the DNA matches it firmly. Not all rows give a size; the values are once, few, many and, for expanded clones, a class.

TRBV7-2,.,TRBJ2-7,few,CASSLGELPYEQYF,TGTGCCAGCAGCTTAGGGGAGCTCCCCTACGAGCAGTACTTC
TRBV7-8,TRBD1,TRBJ1-6,.,CASSLLTGSRNSPLHF,TGTGCCAGCAGCTTACTGACAGGGAGCAGGAATTCACCCCTCCACTTT
TRBV11-2,TRBD2,TRBJ2-4,.,CASSLVGAGRVAKNIQYF,TGTGCCAGCAGCTTGGTGGGAGCCGGGAGGGTAGCCAAAAACATTCAGTACTTC
TRBV6-2/TRBV6-3,TRBD1,TRBJ2-2,once,CASLWTGRAGELFF,TGTGCCAGCCTATGGACAGGCCGCGCTGGGGAGCTGTTTTTT
TRBV27,TRBD2,TRBJ2-1,.,CASGLPGLDYNEQFF,TGTGCCAGCGGACTTCCGGGACTAGATTACAATGAGCAGTTCTTC
TRBV6-5,.,TRBJ1-2,.,CASSRAGNQGNYGYTF,TGTGCCAGCAGTCGCGCGGGGAACCAAGGCAACTATGGCTACACCTTC
TRBV6-5,TRBD1,TRBJ1-5,.,CASRTGLDQPQHF,TGTGCCAGCAGGACAGGGTTGGATCAGCCCCAGCATTTT
TRBV11-3,.,TRBJ2-3,few,CAIRGLKQGSTDTQYF,TGTGCCATCCGTGGGCTAAAACAGGGAAGCACAGATACGCAGTATTTT
TRBV11-1,TRBD1,TRBJ1-2,few,CASSHDRAQGYTF,TGTGCCAGCAGCCACGACAGGGCCCAAGGCTACACCTTC
TRBV6-2/TRBV6-3,.,TRBJ2-1,few,CASSYRSPNNEQFF,TGTGCCAGCAGTTACCGTAGCCCCAACAATGAGCAGTTCTTC
TRBV6-1,.,TRBJ2-1,many,CASSINRLYNEQFF,TGTGCCAGCAGTATCAATCGACTGTATAATGAGCAGTTCTTC
TRBV11-2,TRBD2,TRBJ2-2,.,CASSILAGGPSNTGELFF,TGTGCCAGCAGCATTTTAGCGGGAGGGCCCTCGAACACCGGGGAGCTGTTTTTT
TRBV28,TRBD2,TRBJ2-3,.,CASSLPPLAGGTDTQYF,TGTGCCAGCAGTCTCCCCCCCTTAGCGGGAGGCACAGATACGCAGTATTTT
TRBV4-1,TRBD1,TRBJ2-7,many,CASSQEGTVKLDEQYF,TGCGCCAGCAGCCAAGAGGGGACAGTCAAGCTGGACGAGCAGTACTTC
TRBV29-1,TRBD2,TRBJ2-3,.,CSVEASGGTDTQYF,TGCAGCGTTGAGGCTAGCGGGGGAACAGATACGCAGTATTTT
TRBV7-2,.,TRBJ2-5,once,CASSLELFGGGETQYF,TGTGCCAGCAGCTTAGAGTTATTCGGAGGTGGGGAGACCCAGTACTTC
TRBV7-9,TRBD1,TRBJ1-3,.,CASSSPDRSGNTIYF,TGTGCCAGCAGCTCTCCGGACAGGAGTGGAAACACCATATATTTT
TRBV4-3,.,TRBJ1-2,.,CASSQIPFSLDRVNGYTF,.
TRBV19,.,TRBJ1-5,.,CASSQGRHNSNQPQHF,TGTGCCAGTAGTCAAGGTCGACACAATAGCAATCAGCCCCAGCATTTT
TRBV28,TRBD1,TRBJ1-1,.,CASSLTGSLNTEAFF,TGTGCCAGCAGTTTGACAGGGTCCCTGAACACTGAAGCTTTCTTT
TRBV27,.,TRBJ1-1,.,CASSFGRVNTEAFF,TGTGCCAGCAGTTTTGGTCGGGTGAACACTGAAGCTTTCTTT
TRBV19,.,TRBJ1-5,.,CASSITRQATQPQHF,TGTGCCAGTAGTATAACCCGACAGGCGACCCAGCCCCAGCATTTT
TRBV4-1,.,TRBJ2-5,.,CASARSGVPETQYF,TGCGCCAGCGCACGGAGCGGAGTCCCAGAGACCCAGTACTTC
TRBV7-2,.,TRBJ2-2,few,CASSSWSGELFF,TGTGCCAGCAGCTCATGGTCGGGGGAGCTGTTTTTT
TRBV7-2,TRBD1,TRBJ1-5,many,CASSLGAGGNQPQHF,TGTGCCAGCAGTCTAGGGGCAGGGGGGAATCAGCCCCAGCATTTT
TRBV12-3/TRBV12-4,.,TRBJ1-1,.,CASTEGGRLNTEAFF,TGTGCCAGCACCGAAGGAGGCAGGTTGAACACTGAAGCTTTCTTT
TRBV6-2/TRBV6-3,.,TRBJ1-5,few,CASRTSDQPQHF,TGTGCCAGCAGAACGAGTGATCAGCCCCAGCATTTT
TRBV12-3/TRBV12-4,.,TRBJ2-1,.,CASTGGPREQFF,TGTGCCAGCACCGGGGGCCCCAGGGAGCAGTTCTTC
TRBV27,TRBD2,TRBJ2-7,.,CASSTTWTSGSYEQYF,TGTGCCAGCAGTACAACCTGGACTAGCGGGAGCTACGAGCAGTACTTC
TRBV7-2,.,TRBJ2-1,many,CASSGRGRRSNEQFF,TGTGCCAGCTCCGGCCGCGGGCGGCGATCAAATGAGCAGTTCTTC
TRBV7-3,.,TRBJ2-7,.,CASSRSMTSEQYF,TGTGCCAGCAGCCGCAGTATGACGAGCGAGCAGTACTTC